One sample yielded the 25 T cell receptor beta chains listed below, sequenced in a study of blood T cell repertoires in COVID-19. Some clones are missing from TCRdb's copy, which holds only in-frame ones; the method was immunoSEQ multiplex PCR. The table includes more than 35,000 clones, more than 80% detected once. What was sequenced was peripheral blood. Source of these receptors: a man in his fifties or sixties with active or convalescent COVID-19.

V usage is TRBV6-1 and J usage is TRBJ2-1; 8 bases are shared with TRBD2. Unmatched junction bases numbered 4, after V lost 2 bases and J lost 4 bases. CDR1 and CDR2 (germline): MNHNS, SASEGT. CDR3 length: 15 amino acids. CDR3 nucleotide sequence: TGTGCCAGCAGTGAATGGGCTAGCGGGTACAATGAGCAGTTCTTC. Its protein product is CASSEWASGYNEQFF.

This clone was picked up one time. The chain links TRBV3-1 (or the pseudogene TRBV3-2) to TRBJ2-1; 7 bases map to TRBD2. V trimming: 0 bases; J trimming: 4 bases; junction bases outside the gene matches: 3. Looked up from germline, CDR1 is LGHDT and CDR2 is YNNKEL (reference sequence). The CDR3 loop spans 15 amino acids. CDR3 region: CASSQDPSGYNEQFF. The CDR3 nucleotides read TGTGCCAGCAGCCAAGATCCTAGCGGTTACAATGAGCAGTTCTTC.

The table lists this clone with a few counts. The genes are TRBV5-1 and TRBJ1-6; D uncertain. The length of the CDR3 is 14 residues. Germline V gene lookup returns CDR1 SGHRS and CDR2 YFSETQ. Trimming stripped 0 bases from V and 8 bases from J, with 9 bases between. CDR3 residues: CASSLGQVDSPLHF. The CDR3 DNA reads TGCGCCAGCAGCTTGGGCCAGGTAGATTCACCCCTCCACTTT.

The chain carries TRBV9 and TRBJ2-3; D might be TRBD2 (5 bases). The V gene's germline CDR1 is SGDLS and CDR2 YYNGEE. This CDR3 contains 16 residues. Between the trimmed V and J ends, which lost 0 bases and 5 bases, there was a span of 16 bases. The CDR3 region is CASSVAGASRGDTQYF. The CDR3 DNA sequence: TGTGCCAGCAGCGTAGCTGGTGCTAGCCGAGGAGATACGCAGTATTTT.

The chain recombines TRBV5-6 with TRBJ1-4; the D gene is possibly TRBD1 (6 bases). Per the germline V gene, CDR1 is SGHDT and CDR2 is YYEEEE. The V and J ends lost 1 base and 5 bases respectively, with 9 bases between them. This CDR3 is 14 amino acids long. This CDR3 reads CASSLPGTNEKLFF. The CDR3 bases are TGTGCCAGCAGCTTGCCAGGGACAAATGAAAAACTGTTTTTT.

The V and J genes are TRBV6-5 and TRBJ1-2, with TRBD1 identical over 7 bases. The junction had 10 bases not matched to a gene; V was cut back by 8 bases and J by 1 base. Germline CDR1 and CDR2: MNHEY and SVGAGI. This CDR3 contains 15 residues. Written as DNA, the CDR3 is TGTGCCAGCGGGAAGACAGGGTATCGTAACTATGGCTACACCTTC. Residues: CASGKTGYRNYGYTF.

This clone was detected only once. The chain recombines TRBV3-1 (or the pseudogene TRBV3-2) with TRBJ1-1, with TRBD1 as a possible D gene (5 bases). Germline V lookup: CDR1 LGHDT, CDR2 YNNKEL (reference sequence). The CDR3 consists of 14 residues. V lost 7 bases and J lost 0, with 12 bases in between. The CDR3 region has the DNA TGTGCCAGCATGTCAGACAGAATGAACACTGAAGCTTTCTTT. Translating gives CASMSDRMNTEAFF.

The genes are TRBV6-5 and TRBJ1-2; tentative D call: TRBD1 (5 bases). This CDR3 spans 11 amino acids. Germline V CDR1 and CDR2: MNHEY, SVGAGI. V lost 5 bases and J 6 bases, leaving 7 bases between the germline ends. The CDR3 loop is CASSQGHGYTF. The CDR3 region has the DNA TGTGCCAGCAGTCAGGGTCATGGCTACACCTTC.

Here the CDR3 reads CASRPESPIPGLAGESTDTQYF. The CDR3 DNA is TGTGCCAGCAGACCCGAAAGCCCGATCCCGGGACTAGCGGGGGAAAGCACAGATACGCAGTATTTT. This chain joins TRBV14 and TRBJ2-3; TRBD2 aligns across 14 bases. The V segment lost 6 bases and the J segment 0 bases; nucleotides outside the gene matches: 20. The CDR3 spans 22 residues. The germline V gene has CDR1 SGHDN and CDR2 FVKESK. The full variable domain, rest sourced from reference TRBV14 and TRBJ2-3, is EAGVTQFPSHSVIEKGQTVTLRCDPISGHDNLYWYRRVMGKEIKFLLHFVKESKQDESGMPNNRFLAERTGGTYSTLKVQPAELEDSGVYFCASRPESPIPGLAGESTDTQYFGPGTRLTVL.

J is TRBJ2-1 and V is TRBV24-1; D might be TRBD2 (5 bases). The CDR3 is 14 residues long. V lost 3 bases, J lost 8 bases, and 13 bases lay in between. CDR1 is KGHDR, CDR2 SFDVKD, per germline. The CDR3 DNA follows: TGTGCCACCAGTGATGTGTCAGCGCGGGATGAGCAGTTCTTC. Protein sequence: CATSDVSARDEQFF.

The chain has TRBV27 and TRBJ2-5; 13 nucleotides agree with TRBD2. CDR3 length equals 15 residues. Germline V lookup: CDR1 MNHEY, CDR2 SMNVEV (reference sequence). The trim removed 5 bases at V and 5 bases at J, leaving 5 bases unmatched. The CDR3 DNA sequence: TGTGCCAGCAGTAAACTAGCGGGGGGGCGGGAGACCCAGTACTTC. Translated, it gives CASSKLAGGRETQYF.

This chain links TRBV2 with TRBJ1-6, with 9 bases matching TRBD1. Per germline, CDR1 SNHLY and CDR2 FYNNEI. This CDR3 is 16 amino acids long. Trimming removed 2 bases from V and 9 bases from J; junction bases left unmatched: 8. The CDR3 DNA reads TGTGCCAGCAGTGAATCGGGGGGACAGGGAAGTTCACCCCTCCACTTT. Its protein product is CASSESGGQGSSPLHF.

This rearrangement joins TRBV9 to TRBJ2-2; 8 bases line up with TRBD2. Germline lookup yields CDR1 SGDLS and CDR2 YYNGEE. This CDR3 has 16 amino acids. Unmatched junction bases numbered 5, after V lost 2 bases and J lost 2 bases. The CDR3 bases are TGTGCCAGCAGCGTTTGGAGCGGGGGTAACACCGGGGAGCTGTTTTTT. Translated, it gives CASSVWSGGNTGELFF.

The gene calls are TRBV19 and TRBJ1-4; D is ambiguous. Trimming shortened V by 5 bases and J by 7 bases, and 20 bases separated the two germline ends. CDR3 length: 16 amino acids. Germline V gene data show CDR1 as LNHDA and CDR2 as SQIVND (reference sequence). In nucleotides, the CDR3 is TGTGCCAGTAGTTCCTCCGGACTGGTAAAGGGTGAAAAACTGTTTTTT. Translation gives CASSSSGLVKGEKLFF.

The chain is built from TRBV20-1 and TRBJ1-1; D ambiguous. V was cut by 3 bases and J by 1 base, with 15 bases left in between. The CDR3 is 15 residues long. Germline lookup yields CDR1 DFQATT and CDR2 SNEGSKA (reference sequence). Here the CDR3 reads CSASMPGSRNTEAFF. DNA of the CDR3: TGCAGTGCTAGTATGCCCGGGAGCAGGAACACTGAAGCTTTCTTT.

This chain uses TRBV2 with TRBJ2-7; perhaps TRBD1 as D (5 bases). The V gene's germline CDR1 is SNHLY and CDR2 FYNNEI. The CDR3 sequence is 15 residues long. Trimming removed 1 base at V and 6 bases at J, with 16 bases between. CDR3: CASSEGEAGLSEQYF. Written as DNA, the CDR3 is TGTGCCAGCAGTGAAGGGGAAGCAGGGCTCAGCGAGCAGTACTTC.

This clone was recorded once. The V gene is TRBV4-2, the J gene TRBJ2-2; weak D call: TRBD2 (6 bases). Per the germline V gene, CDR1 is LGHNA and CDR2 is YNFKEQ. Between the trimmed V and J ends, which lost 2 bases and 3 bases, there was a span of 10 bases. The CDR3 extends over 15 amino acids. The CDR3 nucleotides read TGTGCCAGCAGCCAACAATGGGGGGACACCGGGGAGCTGTTTTTT. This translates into CASSQQWGDTGELFF.

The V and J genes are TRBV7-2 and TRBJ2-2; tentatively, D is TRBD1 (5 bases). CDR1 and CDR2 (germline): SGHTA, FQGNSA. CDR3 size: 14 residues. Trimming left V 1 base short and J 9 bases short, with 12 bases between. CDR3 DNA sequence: TGTGCCAGCAGCTTAGGGCAGGGCGTGCGGGAGCTGTTTTTT. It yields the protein CASSLGQGVRELFF.

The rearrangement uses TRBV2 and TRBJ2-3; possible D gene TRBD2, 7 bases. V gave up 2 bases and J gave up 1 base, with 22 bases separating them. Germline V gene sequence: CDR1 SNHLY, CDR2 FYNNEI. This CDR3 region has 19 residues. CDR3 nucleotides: TGTGCCAGCAGTGAATCTAGAGGCGGCTTGGGGGGGCGCACAGATACGCAGTATTTT. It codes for CASSESRGGLGGRTDTQYF. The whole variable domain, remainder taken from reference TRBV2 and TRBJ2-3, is EPEVTQTPSHQVTQMGQEVILRCVPISNHLYFYWYRQILGQKVEFLVSFYNNEISEKSEIFDDQFSVERPDGSNFTLKIRSTKLEDSAMYFCASSESRGGLGGRTDTQYFGPGTRLTVL.

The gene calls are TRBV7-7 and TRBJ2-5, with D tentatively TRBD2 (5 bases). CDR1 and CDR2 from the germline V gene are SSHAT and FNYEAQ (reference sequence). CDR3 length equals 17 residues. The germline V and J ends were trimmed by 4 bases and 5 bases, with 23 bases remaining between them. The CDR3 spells CASSSGDRGPLRETQYF. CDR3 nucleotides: TGTGCCAGCAGCTCCGGGGATCGCGGGCCCTTAAGGGAGACCCAGTACTTC.

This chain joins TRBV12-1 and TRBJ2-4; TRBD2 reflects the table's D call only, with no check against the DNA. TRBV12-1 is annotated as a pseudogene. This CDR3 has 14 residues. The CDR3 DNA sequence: TGTGCCAGCAACCGGGGATTAGCCAAAAACATTCAGTACTTC. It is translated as CASNRGLAKNIQYF.

The CDR3 DNA follows: TGTGCCAGCAGACAAACAGGGGAAGCTGGCTACACCTTC. This sequence encodes CASRQTGEAGYTF. The rearrangement joins TRBV27 to TRBJ1-2, with 7 positions matching TRBD1. This CDR3 comprises 13 residues. The germline CDR1 and CDR2 sequences are MNHEY and SMNVEV (reference sequence). V shed 6 bases and J 7 bases; nucleotides not matched to a gene: 8.

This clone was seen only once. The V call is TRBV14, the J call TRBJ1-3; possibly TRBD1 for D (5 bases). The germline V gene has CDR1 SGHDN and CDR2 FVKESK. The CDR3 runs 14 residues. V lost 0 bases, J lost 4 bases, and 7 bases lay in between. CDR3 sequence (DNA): TGTGCCAGCAGCCAAGAGGGGCCGGGAAACACCATATATTTT. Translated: CASSQEGPGNTIYF.

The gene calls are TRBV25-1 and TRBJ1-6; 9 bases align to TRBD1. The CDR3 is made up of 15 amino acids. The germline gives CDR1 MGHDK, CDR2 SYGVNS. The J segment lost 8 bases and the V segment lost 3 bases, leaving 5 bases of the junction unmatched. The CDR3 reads CASSEAGTGYSPLHF. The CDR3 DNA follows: TGTGCCAGCAGTGAGGCCGGGACAGGGTATTCACCCCTCCACTTT.

The CDR3, as DNA: TGTGCCAGCAGTGAAAGGGGGGGACTCTTCACAGATACGCAGTATTTT. Residues: CASSERGGLFTDTQYF. The J gene is TRBJ2-3, the V gene TRBV2; D possibly corresponds to TRBD2 (7 bases). V was clipped by 2 bases and J by 2 bases, with 14 bases between them. The CDR3 is made up of 16 amino acids. Germline-derived CDR1 and CDR2 are SNHLY and FYNNEI.